This entry describes one T cell receptor (beta chain). The antigen remains unidentified. The data belong to a study of metastatic and nonmetastatic thyroid tumors. Study as a whole: From malignant and benign thyroid patients, repertoires in blood and in tumor or nodule tissue were compared.

Findings and limits, study-wide: Reported TCR beta diversity, measured in blood and tumor, was significantly higher for malignant thyroid tumors than for benign nodules.

This CDR3 has 17 amino acids. The V end lost 1 base, the J end lost 5 bases, and 20 bases lay between the germline ends. The germline CDR1 and CDR2 sequences are MNHEY and SMNVEV (reference sequence). Study processing details: The authors used CDR3 differences across clinicopathological groups to build a distant-metastasis classifier for papillary thyroid cancer. TCRdb reanalyzed the PCR reads with MiXCR. The V and J calls and clone size come from TCRdb's table, not from the authors' own analysis. Found here are about 20,000 clones, roughly 10% of them singletons; the top ten hold around 7.3%. Patients underwent thyroid surgery, and none had received any treatment before it.

The sequence derives from a female donor with papillary thyroid cancer or a benign thyroid nodule (not recorded which). Some clones in this sample may be carry-over from other donors' samples. The J gene is TRBJ1-1, the V gene TRBV27; perhaps TRBD1 as D (5 bases). The sequenced sample consisted of blood. CDR3 nucleotide sequence: TGTGCCAGCAGTTTATTCCGCTCTCGGCAGGGACGGACTGAAGCTTTCTTT. Translating it yields CASSLFRSRQGRTEAFF.